A selection of T cell receptor beta chains follows, all from one sample in a study of cytomegalovirus exposure and HLA in healthy donors. Using immunoSEQ multiplex PCR, the repertoire was profiled, and TCRdb retains in-frame clones only, with some absent. The table lists about 150,000 clones, about 9.2% of them singletons. The sample taken for sequencing was PBMCs. Receptors originate from a woman between 40 and 50 years old in good health and CMV-seropositive. Both conserved end residues are part of each CDR3. Each record gives: clone size, D gene, J gene, V gene, CDR3 DNA, CDR3 protein. D genes are given only for firm matches. Size values are once, few and many counts, or a class for expanded clones, and some rows have none.

. | TRBD1 | TRBJ1-1 | TRBV5-4 | TGTGCCAGCAGCTGGGACAGGGGTGAAGCTTTCTTT | CASSWDRGEAFF
few | TRBD1 | TRBJ1-3 | TRBV5-1 | TGCGCCAGCAGCTTGGTTTCGGGACAGGGGATACTAAGCTCTGGAAACACCATATATTTT | CASSLVSGQGILSSGNTIYF
few | TRBD1 | TRBJ2-1 | TRBV5-1 | TGCGCCAGCAGCTTACAGGGGAATGAGCAGTTCTTC | CASSLQGNEQFF
few | TRBD2 | TRBJ2-1 | TRBV5-4 | TGTGCCAGCAGCTTGGTGAACGGGGGGGCGCTGGGTGAGCAGTTCTTC | CASSLVNGGALGEQFF
. | . | TRBJ2-5 | TRBV6-5 | TGTGCCAGCAACAACAGGGCTCAAGAGACCCAGTACTTC | CASNNRAQETQYF
. | TRBD1 | TRBJ1-2 | TRBV18 | TGTGCCAGCTCACCCCTGGGGCGACAGGGGGAAAGTGGCTACACCTTC | CASSPLGRQGESGYTF
few | . | TRBJ2-5 | TRBV7-2 | TGTGCCAGCAGCTTAGAACGGGACTTACAAGAGACCCAGTACTTC | CASSLERDLQETQYF
. | . | TRBJ2-5 | TRBV14 | TGTGCCAGCAGCCAAGAATCTCGGGAGACCCAGTACTTC | CASSQESRETQYF
. | TRBD2 | TRBJ2-1 | TRBV7-9 | TGTGCCAGCAGCTTAGCCCCTTTAGCGGGGGTAACCTACAATGAGCAGTTCTTC | CASSLAPLAGVTYNEQFF
few | . | TRBJ1-2 | TRBV5-4 | TGTGCCATAGGAGTACAGGGCAGGGAAGGCTACACCTTC | CAIGVQGREGYTF
few | . | TRBJ1-1 | TRBV10-3 | TGTGCCATCAGTGAGCGGGAGGGATTCAGGGACACTGAAGCTTTCTTT | CAISEREGFRDTEAFF